These 14 T cell receptor beta chains were all obtained from the same sample, sequenced in a study of T cells in Graves' hyperthyroidism and ophthalmopathy. Amplified TCR beta CDR3 regions derived from RNA transcripts. HTBI primers were employed in a first-round RT-PCR of the TCR CDR3. A single record per CDR3 protein comes from TCRdb applying MiXCR to the multiplex PCR reads. The sample has some 570,000 distinct CDR3 sequences; more than 15% are singletons. The sample taken for sequencing was blood. Receptor source: a woman under 30 with Graves' ophthalmopathy.

This clonotype was recorded many times. The chain joins TRBV28 to TRBJ1-5; D is unresolved. V was pared by 10 bases and J by 2 bases, with 12 bases between. This CDR3 spans 13 amino acids. Germline V CDR1 and CDR2: MDHEN, SYDVKM. CDR3 protein: CATFMGRNQPQHF. In DNA form, the CDR3 reads TGTGCCACTTTTATGGGTCGCAATCAGCCCCAGCATTTT.

The sample holds many counts of this clonotype. The chain carries TRBV12-3 or TRBV12-4 and TRBJ1-1; D unclear. The CDR3 covers 14 residues. V dropped 7 bases and J dropped 0 bases, with 12 bases sitting between them. The CDR3 coding sequence is TGTGCCAGCACCCCTGGCCCATTGAACACTGAAGCTTTCTTT. Translated: CASTPGPLNTEAFF.

V gene TRBV19 combines with J gene TRBJ1-1, with D perhaps TRBD1 (5 bases). Trimming left V 3 bases short and J 3 bases short, with 14 bases between. CDR3 length: 15 residues. The germline V gene encodes CDR1 LNHDA and CDR2 SQIVND (reference sequence). CDR3 nucleotide sequence: TGTGCCAGTAGTATGGGTCCCTGGGACCACACTGAAGCTTTCTTT. Residues: CASSMGPWDHTEAFF.

This clonotype was counted ten times or more. CDR3 sequence: CASSPGGQRGYNEQFF. For the CDR3, the DNA is TGTGCCAGCAGCCCAGGGGGGCAACGAGGATACAATGAGCAGTTCTTC. V usage is TRBV28 and J usage is TRBJ2-1; perhaps TRBD1 as D (7 bases). CDR3 length equals 16 residues. V gave up 6 bases and J gave up 4 bases, with 19 bases separating them. CDR1 and CDR2 (germline): MDHEN, SYDVKM.

This clonotype came up a few times. At one end the junction does not follow the germline gene, possibly because of a read error. This sequence joins TRBV6-1 and TRBJ1-2; 7 bases line up with TRBD1. Per germline, CDR1 MNHNS and CDR2 SASEGT. The CDR3 spans 13 residues. The CDR3 reads CASRDRDRYGYAF. CDR3 coding DNA: TGTGCCAGCAGGGACCGGGACAGATATGGCTACGCCTTC.

This clonotype appeared many times. The V call is TRBV28, the J call TRBJ2-7; tentatively, D is TRBD1 (5 bases). Germline CDR1 reads MDHEN; CDR2 reads SYDVKM. The CDR3 length is 16 residues. The V and J ends lost 5 bases and 1 base respectively, with 18 bases between them. The CDR3 spells CASSPTLGESSYEQYF. CDR3 DNA: TGTGCCAGCAGTCCAACTTTAGGGGAATCATCCTACGAGCAGTACTTC.

Ten or more counts support this clonotype. V usage is TRBV11-1 and J usage is TRBJ2-2; 9 bases match TRBD1. CDR3 length equals 15 residues. V was pared by 5 bases and J by 8 bases, with 9 bases of the junction left unmatched. Germline-derived CDR1 and CDR2 are SGHAT and FQDESV (reference sequence). The CDR3 loop reads CASSGKGTGTGELFF. The CDR3 region has the DNA TGTGCCAGCAGCGGAAAAGGGACAGGGACTGGGGAGCTGTTTTTT.

Many counts were recorded for this clonotype. V usage is TRBV11-1 and J usage is TRBJ2-7; D unclear. From germline, CDR1 is SGHAT and CDR2 FQDESV (reference sequence). The CDR3 is 13 residues long. V was pared by 0 bases and J by 1 base, with 4 bases between. In nucleotides, the CDR3 is TGTGCCAGCAGCTTAGCGGAGTCCTACGAGCAGTACTTC. Translation: CASSLAESYEQYF.

The table lists this clonotype with many counts. For the CDR3, the DNA is TGTGCCAGCAGCAGGACATCCACCTACGAGCAGTACTTC. This codes for CASSRTSTYEQYF. This chain connects TRBV6-1 to TRBJ2-7, with D tentatively TRBD1 (5 bases). The CDR3 totals 13 residues. Trimming took 6 bases from V and 2 from J, leaving 11 bases between them. Germline CDR1 is MNHNS and CDR2 is SASEGT.

This clonotype was counted at least ten times. The CDR3 reads CSARGGTGPSYEQYF. Written as DNA, the CDR3 is TGCAGTGCTAGAGGGGGGACAGGGCCCTCCTACGAGCAGTACTTC. The V and J genes are TRBV20-1 and TRBJ2-7; 9 positions agree with TRBD1. The V segment lost 1 base and the J segment 0 bases; nucleotides outside the gene matches: 4. The CDR3 sequence is 15 residues long. Germline CDR1 reads DFQATT; CDR2 reads SNEGSKA (reference sequence).

The table lists this clonotype with many counts. The CDR3 here is CSVEGRGRDTQYF. The CDR3 DNA is TGCAGCGTTGAGGGTCGGGGGAGAGATACGCAGTATTTT. The V and J genes are TRBV29-1 and TRBJ2-3; a weak D match, TRBD2 (6 bases). Germline-derived CDR1 and CDR2 are SQVTM and ANQGSEA. This CDR3 region has 13 residues. Trimming shortened V by 3 bases and J by 5 bases, and 12 bases separated the two germline ends.

A remark on this clonotype: It may be a read error: a sequence one base away is much more abundant. V is TRBV14 and J is TRBJ2-7; D unresolved. Germline CDR1 is SGHDN and CDR2 is FVKESK. Trimming took 1 base from V and 5 from J, leaving 12 bases between them. The CDR3 is 14 residues long. The CDR3 spells CASSQAQWTNEQYF. In nucleotides, the CDR3 is TGTGCCAGCAGCCAAGCCCAGTGGACGAACGAGCAGTACTTC.

In its sample, this clonotype was seen many times. The J gene is TRBJ1-1, the V gene TRBV4-2; 9 bases match TRBD1. The CDR3 has 14 residues. Germline trimming cut 3 bases from V and 6 bases from J; bases unmatched to any gene: 5. The germline V gene has CDR1 LGHNA and CDR2 YNFKEQ. DNA of the CDR3: TGTGCCAGCAGCCACCCGACAGGGGGGGCTGAAGCTTTCTTT. Translation gives CASSHPTGGAEAFF.

The table lists this clonotype with a few counts. The junction shows a germline mismatch at one end, possibly a read error. The genes are TRBV12-5 and TRBJ2-1; D possibly corresponds to TRBD2 (6 bases). Germline CDR1 is LGHNT and CDR2 is FRNRAP. The CDR3 runs 15 residues. CDR3 DNA sequence: TGTGCTAGTGGTCCTGGGTATAGCGGCTACAATGAGCGGTTCTTC. Translating it yields CASGPGYSGYNERFF.